The clone carrying this TCR beta chain occurred many times. Its antigen is undetermined. CDR1 DFQATT and CDR2 SNEGSKA come from the germline V gene (reference sequence). This CDR3 region has 14 residues. With 3 bases clipped from V and 4 bases from J, the junction kept 5 bases outside the gene matches. For TCR, cDNA came from 5'RACE template switching, which added a universal primer site and UMIs. TCRdb ran MiXCR on the 5' RACE reads and lists one entry per CDR3 protein. Of 100,000 to 150,000 distinct CDR3 sequences in the sample, approximately 7% were seen once. This sample is drawn from a study of T cells after yellow fever vaccination. Whole-study findings and limits: Only a minor proportion of clonotypes was detected across both CD4 and CD8 compartments.

The sequence was collected from a man between 18 and 29 years old who received the YFV17D yellow fever vaccine. The V gene is TRBV20-1, the J gene TRBJ2-3, with 9 positions matching TRBD2. The sequenced sample was CD4+ T cells sorted from PBMCs, obtained more than 8 days after the first yellow fever vaccination. The DNA of the CDR3 is TGCAGTGCTAGGGGGGGACTAGCACCAGATACGCAGTATTTT. Its protein is CSARGGLAPDTQYF.